What follows are 3 T cell receptor beta chains derived from one specimen sequenced in a study of CD8+CD57+ T cells in acquired aplastic anemia. TCR beta VDJ and CDR3 profiles were obtained from a genomic DNA template. TCRdb processed the reads anew with MiXCR; each CDR3 protein has one entry. The data contain 200,000 or so distinct CDR3 sequences, over 60% of them singletons. Sequenced: sorted CD4+, CD8+, or CD8+CD57+ T cells (not recorded which) from PBMCs. These receptors were taken from a human donor with severe aplastic anemia or a healthy control (not recorded which).

This chain joins TRBV20-1 and TRBJ2-1, with 14 bases lining up with TRBD2. The CDR3 spans 17 residues. The germline CDR1 and CDR2 sequences are DFQATT and SNEGSKA (reference sequence). Losses at the gene ends were 5 bases for V and 6 bases for J; bases not matched to a gene: 12. The CDR3 region is CSASRRGTSGGINEQFF. As DNA, the CDR3 is TGCAGTGCTTCTCGTCGCGGGACTAGCGGGGGAATCAATGAGCAGTTCTTC.

The rearrangement links TRBV7-3 to TRBJ2-1; the match to TRBD1 covers 7 bases. Germline values: CDR1 SGHTA, CDR2 FQGTGA. The CDR3 is made up of 15 amino acids. V lost 0 bases to trimming and J lost 5 bases; unmatched junction nucleotides: 4. The DNA of the CDR3 is TGTGCCAGCAGCTTAACGCAGGGGGTTAACAATGAGCAGTTCTTC. Its translation is CASSLTQGVNNEQFF.

This clonotype was counted once. The gene calls are TRBV2 and TRBJ1-1, with 7 bases fitting TRBD1. CDR1 is SNHLY and CDR2 is FYNNEI in the germline V gene. Trimming took 6 bases from V and 1 from J; bases not matched to a gene: 2. This CDR3 has 13 amino acids. Written as DNA, the CDR3 is TGTGCCAGCAGGGACAGGAGGAACACTGAAGCTTTCTTT. This encodes CASRDRRNTEAFF. Based on the CDR3 plus reference TRBV2 and TRBJ1-1, the full variable domain is EPEVTQTPSHQVTQMGQEVILRCVPISNHLYFYWYRQILGQKVEFLVSFYNNEISEKSEIFDDQFSVERPDGSNFTLKIRSTKLEDSAMYFCASRDRRNTEAFFGQGTRLTVV.